In this sample, the clone carrying this T cell receptor beta chain turned up many times. Its target is not known. Each CDR3 protein gets one entry after TCRdb re-called the 5' RACE reads with MiXCR. The profile shows over 200,000 distinct CDR3 sequences, more than 9% of them singletons. These data belong to a study of CD8 T cells in ankylosing spondylitis. Study observations and caveats: Disease-associated clones were reportedly significantly overrepresented in matched ankylosing spondylitis synovial fluid.

Trimming took off 7 bases at V and 7 bases at J, with 22 bases between the two ends. The CDR3 is 15 amino acids. CDR1 is PRHDT and CDR2 is FYEKMQ in the germline V gene (reference sequence). The TCR comes from a male donor with ankylosing spondylitis or in good health (not recorded which). The specimen was blood, either unsorted or a sorted T cell fraction (not recorded which). The J gene is TRBJ1-1, the V gene TRBV13; D uncertain. The CDR3 protein is CASTDRRAQSFEAFF. DNA of the CDR3: TGTGCCAGCACCGACCGAAGGGCTCAGAGTTTTGAAGCTTTCTTT.